The text below deals with one T cell receptor beta chain. Trimming took off 1 base at V and 2 bases at J, with 16 bases between the two ends. Germline loops: CDR1 SGHRS, CDR2 YFSETQ. This CDR3 comprises 17 residues. The source of the sample is a study of blood T cell repertoires in COVID-19. The wider study: The cDNA or gDNA used as material had been derived from T cells, B-cell-depleted T cells, or PBMCs.

The repertoire was sequenced with immunoSEQ multiplex PCR; TCRdb's copy has only in-frame clones and lacks some. The sample has 250,000 to 300,000 clones; about 90% are singletons. This chain joins TRBV5-1 and TRBJ2-4; the D gene is possibly TRBD2 (6 bases). Input material: PBMCs or T cells enriched from blood (not recorded which). This TCR derives from a woman aged 55-70 years who had recovered from COVID-19. CDR3 in DNA: TGCGCCAGCAGCTTGACAGGAGGGGTCTATTCCAAAAACATTCAGTACTTC. Its translation: CASSLTGGVYSKNIQYF.